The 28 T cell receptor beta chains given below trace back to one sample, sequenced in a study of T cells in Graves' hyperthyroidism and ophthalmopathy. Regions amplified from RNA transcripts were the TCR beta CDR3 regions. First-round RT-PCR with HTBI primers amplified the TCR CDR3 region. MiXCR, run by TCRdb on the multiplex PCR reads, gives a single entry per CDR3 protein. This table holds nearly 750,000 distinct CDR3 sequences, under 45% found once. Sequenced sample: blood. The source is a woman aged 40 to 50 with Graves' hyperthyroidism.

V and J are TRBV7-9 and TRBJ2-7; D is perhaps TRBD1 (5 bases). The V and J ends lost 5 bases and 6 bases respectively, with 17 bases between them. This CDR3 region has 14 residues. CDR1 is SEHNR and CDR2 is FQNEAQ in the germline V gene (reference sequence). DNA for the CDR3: TGTGCCAGCAGCCCGATGGTAGGGGCTAGCGAGCAGTACTTC. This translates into CASSPMVGASEQYF.

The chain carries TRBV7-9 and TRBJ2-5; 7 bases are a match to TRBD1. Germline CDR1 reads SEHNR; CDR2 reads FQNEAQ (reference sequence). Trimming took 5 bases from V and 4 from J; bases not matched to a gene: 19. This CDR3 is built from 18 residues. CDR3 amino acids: CASSQGGWRTWEGETQYF. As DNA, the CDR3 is TGTGCCAGCAGCCAAGGGGGCTGGCGAACTTGGGAAGGAGAGACCCAGTACTTC. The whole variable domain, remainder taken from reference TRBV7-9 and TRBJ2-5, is DTGVSQNPRHKITKRGQNVTFRCDPISEHNRLYWYRQTLGQGPEFLTYFQNEAQLEKSRLLSDRFSAERPKGSFSTLEIQRTEQGDSAMYLCASSQGGWRTWEGETQYFGPGTRLLVL.

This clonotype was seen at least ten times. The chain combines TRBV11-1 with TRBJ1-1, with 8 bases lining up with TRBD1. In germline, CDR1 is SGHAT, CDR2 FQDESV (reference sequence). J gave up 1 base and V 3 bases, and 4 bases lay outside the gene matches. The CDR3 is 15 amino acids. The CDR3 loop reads CASSFDRGRNTEAFF. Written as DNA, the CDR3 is TGTGCCAGCAGCTTCGACAGGGGTAGGAACACTGAAGCTTTCTTT.

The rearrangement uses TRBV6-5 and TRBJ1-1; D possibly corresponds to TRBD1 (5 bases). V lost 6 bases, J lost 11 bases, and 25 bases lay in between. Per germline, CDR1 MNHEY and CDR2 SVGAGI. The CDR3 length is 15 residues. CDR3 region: CASRPERGEGSSAFF. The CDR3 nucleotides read TGTGCCAGCAGACCCGAAAGGGGAGAAGGGTCGTCGGCTTTCTTT.

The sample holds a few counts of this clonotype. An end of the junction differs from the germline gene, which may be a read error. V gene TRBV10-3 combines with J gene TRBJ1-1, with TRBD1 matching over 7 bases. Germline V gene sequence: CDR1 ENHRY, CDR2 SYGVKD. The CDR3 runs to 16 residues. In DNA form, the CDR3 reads TGTGCCAGCAGTTTGTTGGACAGGACCATGAACACTGAAGCTTTCTTT. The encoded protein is CASSLLDRTMNTEAFF.

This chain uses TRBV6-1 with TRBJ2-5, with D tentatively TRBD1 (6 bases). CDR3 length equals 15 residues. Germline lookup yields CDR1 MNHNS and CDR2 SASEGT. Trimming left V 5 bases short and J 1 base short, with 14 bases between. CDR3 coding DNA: TGTGCCAGCAGTCCCCGATTGGGGGCCCAAGAGACCCAGTACTTC. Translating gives CASSPRLGAQETQYF.

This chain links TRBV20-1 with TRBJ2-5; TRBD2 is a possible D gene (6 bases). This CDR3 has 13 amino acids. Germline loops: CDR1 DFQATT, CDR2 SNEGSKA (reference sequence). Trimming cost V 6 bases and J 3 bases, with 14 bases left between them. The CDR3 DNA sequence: TGCAGTGCCTATCGGCCGGGGGAAGAGACCCAGTACTTC. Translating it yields CSAYRPGEETQYF.

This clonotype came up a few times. The CDR3 DNA reads TGTGCCAGCAGCCTCAACAGGGGACCTGGCTACACCTTC. Amino acids: CASSLNRGPGYTF. The chain is built from TRBV11-2 and TRBJ1-2; 7 positions match TRBD1. CDR1 is SGHAT and CDR2 is FQNNGV in the germline V gene. V lost 5 bases to trimming and J lost 7 bases; unmatched junction nucleotides: 7. The CDR3 is 13 amino acids. The complete variable domain, with remaining parts taken from reference TRBV11-2 and TRBJ1-2, reads EAGVAQSPRYKIIEKRQSVAFWCNPISGHATLYWYQQILGQGPKLLIQFQNNGVVDDSQLPKDRFSAERLKGVDSTLKIQPAKLEDSAVYLCASSLNRGPGYTFGSGTRLTVV.

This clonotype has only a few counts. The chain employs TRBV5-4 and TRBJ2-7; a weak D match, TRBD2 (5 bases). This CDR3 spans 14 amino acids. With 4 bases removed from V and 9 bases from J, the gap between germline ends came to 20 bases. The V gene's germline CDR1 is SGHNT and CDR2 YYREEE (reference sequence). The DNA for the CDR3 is TGTGCCAGCAGCCCCGGAGCGGCCAGTCGTTGGCAGTACTTC. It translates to CASSPGAASRWQYF.

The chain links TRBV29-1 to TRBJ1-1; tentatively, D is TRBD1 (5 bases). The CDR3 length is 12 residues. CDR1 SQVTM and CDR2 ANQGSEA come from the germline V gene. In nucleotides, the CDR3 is TGCAGTTACCCCGGTGGGGGGACTGAAGCTTTCTTT. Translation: CSYPGGGTEAFF.

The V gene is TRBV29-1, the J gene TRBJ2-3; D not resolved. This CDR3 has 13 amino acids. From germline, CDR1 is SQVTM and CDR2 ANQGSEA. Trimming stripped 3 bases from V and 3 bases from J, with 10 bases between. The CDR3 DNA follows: TGCAGCGTTGACCGTCAGTCAACAGATACGCAGTATTTT. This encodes CSVDRQSTDTQYF.

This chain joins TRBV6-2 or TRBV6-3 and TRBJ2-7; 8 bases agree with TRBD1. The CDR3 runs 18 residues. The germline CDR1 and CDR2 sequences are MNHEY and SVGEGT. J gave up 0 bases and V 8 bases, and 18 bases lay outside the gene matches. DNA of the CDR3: TGTGCCAGCGTTACCGGGACAGGTGCCACTTTAAACTCCTACGAGCAGTACTTC. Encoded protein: CASVTGTGATLNSYEQYF.

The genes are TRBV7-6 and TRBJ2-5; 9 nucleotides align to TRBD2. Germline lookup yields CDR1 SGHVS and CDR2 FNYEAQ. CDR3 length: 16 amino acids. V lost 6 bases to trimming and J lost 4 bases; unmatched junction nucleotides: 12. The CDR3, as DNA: TGTGCCAGCAGACCGACGGGGCTAGCGGGACGAGAGACCCAGTACTTC. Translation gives CASRPTGLAGRETQYF.

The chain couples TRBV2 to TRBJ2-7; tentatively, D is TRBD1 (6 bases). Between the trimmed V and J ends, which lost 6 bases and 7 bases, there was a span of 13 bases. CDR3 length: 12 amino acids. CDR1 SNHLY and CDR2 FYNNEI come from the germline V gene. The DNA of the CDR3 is TGTGCCAGCAGGAAGGTACAGGGTGAGCAGTACTTC. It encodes CASRKVQGEQYF.

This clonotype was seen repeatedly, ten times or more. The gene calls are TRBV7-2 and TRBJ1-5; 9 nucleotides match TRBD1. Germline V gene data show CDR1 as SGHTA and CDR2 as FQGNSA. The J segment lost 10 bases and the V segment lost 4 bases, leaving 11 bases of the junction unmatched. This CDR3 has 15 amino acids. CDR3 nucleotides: TGTGCCAGCAGCTCATCGGGACAGGGCCCTTTACCCCAGCATTTT. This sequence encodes CASSSSGQGPLPQHF.

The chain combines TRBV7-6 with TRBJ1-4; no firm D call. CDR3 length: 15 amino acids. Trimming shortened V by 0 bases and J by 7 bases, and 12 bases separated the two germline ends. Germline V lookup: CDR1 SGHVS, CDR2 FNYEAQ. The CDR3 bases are TGTGCCAGCAGCTTAGCGCAGAGGATAGGTGAAAAACTGTTTTTT. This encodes CASSLAQRIGEKLFF.

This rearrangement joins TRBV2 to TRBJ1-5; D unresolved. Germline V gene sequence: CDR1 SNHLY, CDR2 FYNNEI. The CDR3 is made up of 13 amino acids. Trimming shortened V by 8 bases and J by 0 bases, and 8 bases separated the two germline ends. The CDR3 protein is CASPPGSNQPQHF. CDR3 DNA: TGTGCCAGCCCCCCGGGTAGCAATCAGCCCCAGCATTTT.

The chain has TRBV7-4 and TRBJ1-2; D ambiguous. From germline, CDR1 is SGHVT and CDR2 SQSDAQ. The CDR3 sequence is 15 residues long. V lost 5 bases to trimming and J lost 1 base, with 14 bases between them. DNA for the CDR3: TGTGCCAGCAGCGTAGAGGCAGGCCTTAACTATGGCTACACCTTC. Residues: CASSVEAGLNYGYTF.

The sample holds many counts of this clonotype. The CDR3 loop reads CASVTGLNTEAFF. CDR3 bases: TGTGCCAGCGTGACAGGCCTGAACACTGAAGCTTTCTTT. The V and J genes are TRBV2 and TRBJ1-1; perhaps TRBD1 as D (6 bases). Germline V gene data show CDR1 as SNHLY and CDR2 as FYNNEI. The CDR3 covers 13 residues. Trimming cost V 8 bases and J 0 bases, with 10 bases left between them.

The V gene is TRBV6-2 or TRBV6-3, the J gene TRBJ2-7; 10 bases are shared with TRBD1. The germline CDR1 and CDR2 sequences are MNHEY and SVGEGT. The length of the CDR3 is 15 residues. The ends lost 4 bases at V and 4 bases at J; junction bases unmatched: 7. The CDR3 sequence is CASSLGQGGGYEQYF. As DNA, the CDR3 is TGTGCCAGCAGTTTAGGACAGGGGGGAGGGTACGAGCAGTACTTC.

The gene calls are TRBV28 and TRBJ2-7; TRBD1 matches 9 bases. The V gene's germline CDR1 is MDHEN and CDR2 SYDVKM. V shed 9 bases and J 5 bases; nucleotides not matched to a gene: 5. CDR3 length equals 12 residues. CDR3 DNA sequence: TGTGCCAGTAAGGGACAGGGCAACGAGCAGTACTTC. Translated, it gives CASKGQGNEQYF.

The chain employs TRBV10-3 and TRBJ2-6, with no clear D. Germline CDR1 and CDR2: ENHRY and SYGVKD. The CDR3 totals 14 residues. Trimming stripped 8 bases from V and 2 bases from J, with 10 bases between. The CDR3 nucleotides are TGTGCCATCCTGGGCTGGGCTGGGGCCAACGTCCTGACTTTC. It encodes CAILGWAGANVLTF.

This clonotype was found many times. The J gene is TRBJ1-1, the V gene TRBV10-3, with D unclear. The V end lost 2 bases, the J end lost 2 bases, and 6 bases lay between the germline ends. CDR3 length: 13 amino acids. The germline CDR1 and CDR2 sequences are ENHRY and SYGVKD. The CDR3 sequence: CAISETLNTEAFF. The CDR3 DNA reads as TGTGCCATCAGTGAGACCCTTAACACTGAAGCTTTCTTT.

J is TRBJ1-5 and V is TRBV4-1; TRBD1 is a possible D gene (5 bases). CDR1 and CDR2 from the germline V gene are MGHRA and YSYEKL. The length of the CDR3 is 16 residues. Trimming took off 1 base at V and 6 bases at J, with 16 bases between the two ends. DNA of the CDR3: TGCGCCAGCAGCCAAGTTTCGGGGCAGTCCAGTCAGCCCCAGCATTTT. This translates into CASSQVSGQSSQPQHF.

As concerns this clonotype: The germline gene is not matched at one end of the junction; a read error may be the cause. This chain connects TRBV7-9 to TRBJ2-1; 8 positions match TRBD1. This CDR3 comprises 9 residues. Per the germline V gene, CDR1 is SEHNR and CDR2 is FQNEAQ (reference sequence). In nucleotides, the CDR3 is TGTGCCGCAGGGCAGGGGGCTCCCTTC. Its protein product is CAAGQGAPF. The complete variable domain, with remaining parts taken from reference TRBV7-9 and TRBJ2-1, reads DTGVSQNPRHKITKRGQNVTFRCDPISEHNRLYWYRQTLGQGPEFLTYFQNEAQLEKSRLLSDRFSAERPKGSFSTLEIQRTEQGDSAMYLCAAGQGAPFGPGTRLTVL.

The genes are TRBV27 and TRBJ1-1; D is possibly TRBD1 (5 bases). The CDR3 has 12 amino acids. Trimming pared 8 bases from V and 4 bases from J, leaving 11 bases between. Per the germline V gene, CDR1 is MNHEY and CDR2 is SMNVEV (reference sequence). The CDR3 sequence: CASWDSITEAFF. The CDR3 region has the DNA TGTGCCAGCTGGGACTCTATCACTGAAGCTTTCTTT.

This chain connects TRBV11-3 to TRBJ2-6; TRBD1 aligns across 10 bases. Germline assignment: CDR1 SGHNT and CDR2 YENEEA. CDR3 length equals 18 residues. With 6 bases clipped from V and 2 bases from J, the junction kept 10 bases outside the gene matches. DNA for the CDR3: TGTGCCAGCAGTTCTCCGGGACAGGGGAGGCCTGGGGCCAACGTCCTGACTTTC. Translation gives CASSSPGQGRPGANVLTF.

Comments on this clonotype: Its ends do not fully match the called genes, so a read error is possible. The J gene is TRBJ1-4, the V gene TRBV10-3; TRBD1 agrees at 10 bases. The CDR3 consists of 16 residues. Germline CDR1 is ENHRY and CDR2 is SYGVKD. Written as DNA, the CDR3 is TGTGCCAGCAGTGGGACAGGGGTATCACCTAATGAAAAACTGTTTTTT. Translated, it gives CASSGTGVSPNEKLFF.